Below, 6 T cell receptor beta chains from the same sample are listed, as sequenced in a study of cytomegalovirus exposure and HLA in healthy donors. Researchers ran the PCR with 60 Vbeta and 13 Jbeta primers. Generated by immunoSEQ multiplex PCR, the TCRdb table keeps only in-frame clones and is missing some. The sample has 130,000 to 150,000 clones, approximately 78% seen once. Sequencing was performed on PBMCs. The origin of the receptors is a man aged 35 to 55 in good health and CMV-seropositive.

This clone was seen once. The DNA of the CDR3 is TGTGCCTGGGGTGGCGGACAGGGGTTAACTCAGCCCCAGCATTTT. Translation gives CAWGGGQGLTQPQHF. The chain combines TRBV30 with TRBJ1-5, with TRBD1 identical over 9 bases. With V trimmed by 5 bases and J by 6 bases, 11 bases remained unmatched. The CDR3 covers 15 residues. Germline V lookup: CDR1 GTSNPN, CDR2 SVGIG (reference sequence). The full variable domain, in which reference TRBV30 and TRBJ1-5 provide the parts outside the CDR3, is SQTIHQWPATLVQPVGSPLSLECTVEGTSNPNLYWYRQAAGRGLQLLFYSVGIGQISSEVPQNLSASRPQDRQFILSSKKLLLSDSGFYLCAWGGGQGLTQPQHFGDGTRLSIL.

This clone has just one count. The chain couples TRBV11-2 to TRBJ2-5, with 8 bases identical to TRBD2. V was pared by 0 bases and J by 1 base, with 7 bases of the junction left unmatched. CDR3 size: 17 residues. CDR1 is SGHAT and CDR2 is FQNNGV in the germline V gene. The CDR3 coding sequence is TGTGCCAGCAGCTTAGATGATGCCGGGAGGGTCCAAGAGACCCAGTACTTC. It codes for CASSLDDAGRVQETQYF. Together with reference TRBV11-2 and TRBJ2-5, the CDR3 gives the full variable domain: EAGVAQSPRYKIIEKRQSVAFWCNPISGHATLYWYQQILGQGPKLLIQFQNNGVVDDSQLPKDRFSAERLKGVDSTLKIQPAKLEDSAVYLCASSLDDAGRVQETQYFGPGTRLLVL.

This chain links TRBV4-1 with TRBJ2-1, with TRBD2 identical over 10 bases. CDR3 length equals 16 residues. V was clipped by 8 bases and J by 1 base; unmatched bases: 8. Germline CDR1 reads MGHRA; CDR2 reads YSYEKL. The CDR3 loop reads CASSAAGGASYNEQFF. The CDR3 region has the DNA TGCGCCAGCTCAGCAGCGGGAGGGGCATCCTACAATGAGCAGTTCTTC.

This chain joins TRBV6-1 and TRBJ1-1; 7 nucleotides match TRBD1. Germline CDR1 MNHNS, CDR2 SASEGT. V lost 6 bases to trimming and J lost 4 bases; unmatched junction nucleotides: 11. The CDR3 has 15 residues. For the CDR3, the DNA is TGTGCCAGCAGGACAGGGTCGAGGGTGGCCACTGAAGCTTTCTTT. Its translation: CASRTGSRVATEAFF.

This chain connects TRBV7-9 to TRBJ1-1, with D maybe TRBD1 (5 bases). The length of the CDR3 is 15 residues. Per germline, CDR1 SEHNR and CDR2 FQNEAQ (reference sequence). Trimming removed 3 bases from V and 4 bases from J, with 15 bases in between. As DNA, the CDR3 is TGTGCCAGCAGCTTCCTGACAGTCACGGGCACTGAAGCTTTCTTT. This gives the protein CASSFLTVTGTEAFF. The full variable domain, completed using reference TRBV7-9 and TRBJ1-1, is DTGVSQNPRHKITKRGQNVTFRCDPISEHNRLYWYRQTLGQGPEFLTYFQNEAQLEKSRLLSDRFSAERPKGSFSTLEIQRTEQGDSAMYLCASSFLTVTGTEAFFGQGTRLTVV.

The gene calls are TRBV6-6 and TRBJ1-4; 12 bases are shared with TRBD1. The V gene end was trimmed by 6 bases and the J gene end by 7 bases; junction bases not matched to a gene: 6. The V gene's germline CDR1 is MNHNY and CDR2 SVGAGI (reference sequence). The CDR3 is made up of 15 amino acids. The CDR3 loop reads CASRGQGAEGEKLFF. The CDR3 region has the DNA TGTGCCAGCAGGGGACAGGGGGCAGAAGGTGAAAAACTGTTTTTT.